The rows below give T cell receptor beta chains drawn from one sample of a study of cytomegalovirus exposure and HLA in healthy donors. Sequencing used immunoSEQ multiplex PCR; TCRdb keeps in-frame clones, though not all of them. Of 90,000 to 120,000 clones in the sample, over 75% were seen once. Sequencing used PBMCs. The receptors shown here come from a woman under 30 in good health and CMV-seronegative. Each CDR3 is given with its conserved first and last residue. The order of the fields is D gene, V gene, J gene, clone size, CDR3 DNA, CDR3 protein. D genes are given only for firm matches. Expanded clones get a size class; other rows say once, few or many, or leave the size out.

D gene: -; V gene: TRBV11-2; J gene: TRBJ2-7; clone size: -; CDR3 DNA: TGTGCCAGCAGCACCTTGGACATCTACGAGCAGTACTTC; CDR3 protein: CASSTLDIYEQYF
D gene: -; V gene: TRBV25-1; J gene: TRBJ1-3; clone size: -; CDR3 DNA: TGTGCCAGCAGCCCTAGCGACCCCCAACACACCATATATTTT; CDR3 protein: CASSPSDPQHTIYF
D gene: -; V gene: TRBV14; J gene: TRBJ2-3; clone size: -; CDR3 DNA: TGTGCCAGCAGCCACCTCAGGACAGATACGCAGTATTTT; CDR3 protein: CASSHLRTDTQYF
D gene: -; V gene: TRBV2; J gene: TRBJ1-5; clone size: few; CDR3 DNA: TGTGCCAGCAGTGGACACCCCAATCAGCCCCAGCATTTT; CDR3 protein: CASSGHPNQPQHF
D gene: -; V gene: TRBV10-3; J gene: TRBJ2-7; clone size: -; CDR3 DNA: TGTGCCATCAGTAAATCACTTTGGACAGACATCCTTGCCTACGAGCAGTACTTC; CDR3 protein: CAISKSLWTDILAYEQYF
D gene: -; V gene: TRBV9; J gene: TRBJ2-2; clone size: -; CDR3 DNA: TGTGCCAGCAGCGCCCGGACAGACACCGGGGAGCTGTTTTTT; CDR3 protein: CASSARTDTGELFF
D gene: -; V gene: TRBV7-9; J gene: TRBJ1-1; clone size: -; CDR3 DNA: TGTGCCAGCAGCCCCAGGACAACGAACACTGAAGCTTTCTTT; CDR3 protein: CASSPRTTNTEAFF
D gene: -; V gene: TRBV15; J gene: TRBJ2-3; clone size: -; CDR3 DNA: TGTGCCACCAGCTATTTGAGCACAGATACGCAGTATTTT; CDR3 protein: CATSYLSTDTQYF
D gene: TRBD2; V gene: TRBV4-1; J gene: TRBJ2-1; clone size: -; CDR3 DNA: TGCGCCAGCAGCCCCGAGGTAGCGGGGGGGCCCAGAGATGAGCAGTTCTTC; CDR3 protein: CASSPEVAGGPRDEQFF
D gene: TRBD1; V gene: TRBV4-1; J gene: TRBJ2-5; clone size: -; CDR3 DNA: TGCGCCAGCAGCCAAGTAGGAACAGGGGGCGCGAAGACCCAGTACTTC; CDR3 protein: CASSQVGTGGAKTQYF
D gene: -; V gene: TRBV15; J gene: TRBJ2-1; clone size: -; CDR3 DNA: TGTGCCACCGGTCTCGGAGCTATCTCCTACAATGAGCAGTTCTTC; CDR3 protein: CATGLGAISYNEQFF
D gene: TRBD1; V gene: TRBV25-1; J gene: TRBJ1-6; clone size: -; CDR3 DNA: TGTGCCAGCAGTGAGGGGACAGTTCATTCACCCCTCCACTTT; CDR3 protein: CASSEGTVHSPLHF
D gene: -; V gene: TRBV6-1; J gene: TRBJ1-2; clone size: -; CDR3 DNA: TGTGCCAGCAGTGAAGCGCGGTATGGCTACACCTTC; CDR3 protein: CASSEARYGYTF
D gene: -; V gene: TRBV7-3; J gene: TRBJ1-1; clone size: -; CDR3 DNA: TGTGCCAGCAGCTTAATTGAGGGCTACACTGAAGCTTTCTTT; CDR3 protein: CASSLIEGYTEAFF
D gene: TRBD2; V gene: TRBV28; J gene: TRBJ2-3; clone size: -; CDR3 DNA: TGTGCCAGCAGTTTGGGACTAGCGGGGGCCCTAATCACAGATACGCAGTATTTT; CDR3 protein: CASSLGLAGALITDTQYF
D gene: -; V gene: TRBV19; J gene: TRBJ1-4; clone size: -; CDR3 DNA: TGTGCCAGTAGGACCAGGGACTCAGGAAAACTGTTTTTT; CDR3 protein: CASRTRDSGKLFF
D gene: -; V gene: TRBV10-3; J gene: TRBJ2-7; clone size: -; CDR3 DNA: TGTGCCATCAGTGAGTCAATTTCAGCGCCGACCTACGAGCAGTACTTC; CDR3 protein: CAISESISAPTYEQYF